The clone carrying this TCR beta chain showed up just a few times. Its antigen remains unidentified. CDR3 length: 12 amino acids. Germline V CDR1 and CDR2: ENHRY, SYGVKD. V was shortened by 0 bases and J by 7 bases, with 7 bases between the two germline ends. This specimen belongs to a study of T cell repertoires in cytomegalovirus infection. TCRdb reanalysed the reads using MiXCR and keeps one entry per CDR3 protein. The data show roughly 800,000 distinct CDR3 sequences, under 35% seen once. This chain joins TRBV10-3 and TRBJ2-7, with D unresolved. The receptor's source is a human donor in good health (CMV status not recorded). Some clones in this sample may be carry-over from other donors' samples. Specimen: cultured CD8+ T cells from PBMCs, collected from culture after CMV antigen stimulation. CDR3 protein: CAISESGWEQYF. The CDR3 coding sequence is TGTGCCATCAGTGAGTCGGGGTGGGAGCAGTACTTC.